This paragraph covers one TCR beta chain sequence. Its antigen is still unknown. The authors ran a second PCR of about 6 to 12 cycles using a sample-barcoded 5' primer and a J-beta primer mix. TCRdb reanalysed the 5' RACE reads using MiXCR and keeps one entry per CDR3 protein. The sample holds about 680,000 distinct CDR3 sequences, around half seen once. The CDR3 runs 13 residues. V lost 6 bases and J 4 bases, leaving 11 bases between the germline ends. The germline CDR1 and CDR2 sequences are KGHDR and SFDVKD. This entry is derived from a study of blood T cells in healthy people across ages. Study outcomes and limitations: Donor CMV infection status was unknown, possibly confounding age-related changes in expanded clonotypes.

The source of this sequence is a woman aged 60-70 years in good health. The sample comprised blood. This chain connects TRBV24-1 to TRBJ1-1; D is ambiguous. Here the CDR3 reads CATSYGGFTEAFF. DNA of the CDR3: TGTGCCACCAGTTACGGTGGATTCACTGAAGCTTTCTTT.